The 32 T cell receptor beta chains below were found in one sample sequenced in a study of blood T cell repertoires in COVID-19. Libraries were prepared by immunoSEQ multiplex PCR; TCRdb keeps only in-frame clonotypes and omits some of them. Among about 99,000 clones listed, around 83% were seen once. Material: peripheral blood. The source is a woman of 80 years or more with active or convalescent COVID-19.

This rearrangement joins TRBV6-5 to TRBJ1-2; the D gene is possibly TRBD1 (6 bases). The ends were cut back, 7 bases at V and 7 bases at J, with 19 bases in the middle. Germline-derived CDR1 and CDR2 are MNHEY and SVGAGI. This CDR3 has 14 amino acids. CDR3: CASTPRGWGPGYTF. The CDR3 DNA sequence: TGTGCCAGCACCCCGAGGGGGTGGGGGCCTGGCTACACCTTC.

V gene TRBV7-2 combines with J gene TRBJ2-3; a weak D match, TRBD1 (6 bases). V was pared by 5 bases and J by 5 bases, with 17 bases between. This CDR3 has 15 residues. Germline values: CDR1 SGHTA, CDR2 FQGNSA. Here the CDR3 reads CASSLFGRGEDTQYF. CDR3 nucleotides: TGTGCCAGCAGCCTCTTCGGCAGGGGTGAAGATACGCAGTATTTT.

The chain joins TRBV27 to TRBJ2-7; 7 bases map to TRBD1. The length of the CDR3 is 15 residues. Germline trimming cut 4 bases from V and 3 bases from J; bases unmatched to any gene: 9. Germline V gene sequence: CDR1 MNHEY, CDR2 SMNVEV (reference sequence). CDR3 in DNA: TGTGCCAGCAGTTCCACCGGGGCAGGGGGCTACGAGCAGTACTTC. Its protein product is CASSSTGAGGYEQYF.

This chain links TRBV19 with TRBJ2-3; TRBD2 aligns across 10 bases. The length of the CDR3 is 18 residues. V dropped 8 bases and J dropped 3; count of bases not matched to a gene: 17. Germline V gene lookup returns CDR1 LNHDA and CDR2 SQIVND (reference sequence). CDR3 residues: CASPPGGSGGQGTDTQYF. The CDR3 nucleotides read TGTGCCAGTCCCCCAGGGGGTAGCGGGGGGCAGGGGACAGATACGCAGTATTTT.

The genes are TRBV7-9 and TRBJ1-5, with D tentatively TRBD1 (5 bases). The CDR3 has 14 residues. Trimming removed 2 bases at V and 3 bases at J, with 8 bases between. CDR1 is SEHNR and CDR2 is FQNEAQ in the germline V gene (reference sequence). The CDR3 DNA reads TGTGCCAGCAGCTTACAGGGTTACAATCAGCCCCAGCATTTT. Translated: CASSLQGYNQPQHF.

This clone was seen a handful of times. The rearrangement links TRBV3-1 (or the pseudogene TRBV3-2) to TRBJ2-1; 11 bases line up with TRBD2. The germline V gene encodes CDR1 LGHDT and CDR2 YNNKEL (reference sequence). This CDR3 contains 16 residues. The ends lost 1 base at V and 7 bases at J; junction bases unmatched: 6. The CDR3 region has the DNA TGTGCCAGCAGCCAAGTTAGCGGGAGGGGGATAAATGAGCAGTTCTTC. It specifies CASSQVSGRGINEQFF.

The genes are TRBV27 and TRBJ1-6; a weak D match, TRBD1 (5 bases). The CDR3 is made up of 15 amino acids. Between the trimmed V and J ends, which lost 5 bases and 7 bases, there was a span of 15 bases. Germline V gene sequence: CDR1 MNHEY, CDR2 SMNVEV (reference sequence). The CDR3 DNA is TGTGCCAGCAGTCTAAGAGACAGACCAAATTCACCCCTCCACTTT. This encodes CASSLRDRPNSPLHF.

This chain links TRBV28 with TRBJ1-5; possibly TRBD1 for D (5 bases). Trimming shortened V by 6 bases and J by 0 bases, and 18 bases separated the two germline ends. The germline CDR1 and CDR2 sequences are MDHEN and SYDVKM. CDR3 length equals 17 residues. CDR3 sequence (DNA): TGTGCCAGCAGCCGAGCCCCCAGGGTGCTTAGCAATCAGCCCCAGCATTTT. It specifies CASSRAPRVLSNQPQHF.

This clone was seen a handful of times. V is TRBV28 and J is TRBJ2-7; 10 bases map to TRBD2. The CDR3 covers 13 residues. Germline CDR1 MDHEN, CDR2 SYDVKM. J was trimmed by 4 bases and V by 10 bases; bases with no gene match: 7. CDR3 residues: CATRAGGRYEQYF. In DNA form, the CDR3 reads TGTGCCACCAGAGCGGGGGGGCGTTACGAGCAGTACTTC.

The CDR3 is CASSPRTGGDGGELFF. The CDR3 coding sequence is TGTGCCAGCTCACCACGGACAGGGGGCGATGGCGGGGAGCTGTTTTTT. This chain links TRBV18 with TRBJ2-2, with 11 positions matching TRBD1. Losses at the gene ends were 1 base for V and 7 bases for J; bases not matched to a gene: 5. Germline assignment: CDR1 KGHSH and CDR2 LQKENI. The CDR3 is 16 amino acids.

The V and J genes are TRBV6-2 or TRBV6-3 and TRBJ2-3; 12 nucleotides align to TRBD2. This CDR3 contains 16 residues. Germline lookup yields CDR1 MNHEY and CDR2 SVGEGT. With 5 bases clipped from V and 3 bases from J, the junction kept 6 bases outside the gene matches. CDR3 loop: CASSTRLAGETDTQYF. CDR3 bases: TGTGCCAGCAGTACGAGACTAGCGGGGGAAACAGATACGCAGTATTTT.

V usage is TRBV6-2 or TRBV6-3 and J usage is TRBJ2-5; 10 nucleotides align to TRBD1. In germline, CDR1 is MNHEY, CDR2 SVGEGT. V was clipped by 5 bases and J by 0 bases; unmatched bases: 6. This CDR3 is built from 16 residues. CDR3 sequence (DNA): TGTGCCAGCAGTCTCACGGGACAGGGGAACCAAGAGACCCAGTACTTC. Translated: CASSLTGQGNQETQYF.

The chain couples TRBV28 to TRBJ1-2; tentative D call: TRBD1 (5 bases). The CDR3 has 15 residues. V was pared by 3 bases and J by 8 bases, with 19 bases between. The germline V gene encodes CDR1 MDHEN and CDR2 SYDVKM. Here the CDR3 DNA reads TGTGCCAGCAGTTTCCCCCCCGGGTTGGGGCTCGGCTACACCTTC. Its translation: CASSFPPGLGLGYTF.

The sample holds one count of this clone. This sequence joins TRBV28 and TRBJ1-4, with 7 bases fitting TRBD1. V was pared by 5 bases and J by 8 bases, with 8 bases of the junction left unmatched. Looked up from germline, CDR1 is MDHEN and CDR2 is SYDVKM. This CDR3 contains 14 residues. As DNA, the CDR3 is TGTGCCAGCAGTCCTCAGGACAGGCGAGAAAAACTGTTTTTT. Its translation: CASSPQDRREKLFF. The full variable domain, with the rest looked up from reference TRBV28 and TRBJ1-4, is DVKVTQSSRYLVKRTGEKVFLECVQDMDHENMFWYRQDPGLGLRLIYFSYDVKMKEKGDIPEGYSVSREKKERFSLILESASTNQTSMYLCASSPQDRREKLFFGSGTQLSVL.

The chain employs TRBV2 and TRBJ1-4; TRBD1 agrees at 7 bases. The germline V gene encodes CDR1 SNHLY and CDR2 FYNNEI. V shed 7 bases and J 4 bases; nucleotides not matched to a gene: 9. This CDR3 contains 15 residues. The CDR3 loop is CASIGGQFSNEKLFF. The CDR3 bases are TGTGCCAGCATCGGGGGACAGTTTAGTAATGAAAAACTGTTTTTT.

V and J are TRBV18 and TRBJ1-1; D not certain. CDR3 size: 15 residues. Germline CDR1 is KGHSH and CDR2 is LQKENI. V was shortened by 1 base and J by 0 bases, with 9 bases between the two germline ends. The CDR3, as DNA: TGTGCCAGCTCACCACTGCAGACACTGAACACTGAAGCTTTCTTT. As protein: CASSPLQTLNTEAFF.

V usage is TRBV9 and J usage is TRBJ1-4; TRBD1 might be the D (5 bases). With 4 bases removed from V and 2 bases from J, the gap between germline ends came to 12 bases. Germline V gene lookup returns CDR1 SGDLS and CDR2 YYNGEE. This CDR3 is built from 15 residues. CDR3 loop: CASSYWGETNEKLFF. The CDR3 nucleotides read TGTGCCAGCAGCTACTGGGGGGAGACTAATGAAAAACTGTTTTTT.

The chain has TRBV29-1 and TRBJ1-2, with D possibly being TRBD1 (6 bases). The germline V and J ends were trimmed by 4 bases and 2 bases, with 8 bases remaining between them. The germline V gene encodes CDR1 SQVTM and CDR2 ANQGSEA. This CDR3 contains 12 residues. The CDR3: CSVGQANYGYTF. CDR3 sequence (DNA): TGCAGCGTTGGACAGGCCAACTATGGCTACACCTTC. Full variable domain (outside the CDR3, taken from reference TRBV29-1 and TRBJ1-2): SAVISQKPSRDICQRGTSLTIQCQVDSQVTMMFWYRQQPGQSLTLIATANQGSEATYESGFVIDKFPISRPNLTFSTLTVSNMSPEDSSIYLCSVGQANYGYTFGSGTRLTVV.

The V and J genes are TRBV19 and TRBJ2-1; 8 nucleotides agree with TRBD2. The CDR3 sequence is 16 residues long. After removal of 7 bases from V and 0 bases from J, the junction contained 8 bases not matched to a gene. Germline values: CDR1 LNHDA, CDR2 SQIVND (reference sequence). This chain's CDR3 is CASTGGLAGSYNEQFF. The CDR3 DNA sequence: TGTGCCAGTACCGGCGGGCTAGCGGGCTCCTACAATGAGCAGTTCTTC.

The CDR3: CASTPRAGLNTGELFF. The CDR3 DNA follows: TGTGCCAGCACCCCCCGGGCGGGGCTGAACACCGGGGAGCTGTTTTTT. The genes are TRBV9 and TRBJ2-2, with a weak D call TRBD2 (6 bases). Germline V CDR1 and CDR2: SGDLS, YYNGEE. The CDR3 contains 16 residues. The V end was cut by 6 bases, the J end by 1 base, with 16 bases between.

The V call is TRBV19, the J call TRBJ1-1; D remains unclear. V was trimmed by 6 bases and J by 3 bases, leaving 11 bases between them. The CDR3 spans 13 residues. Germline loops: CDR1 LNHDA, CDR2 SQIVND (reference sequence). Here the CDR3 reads CASRNSPDTEAFF. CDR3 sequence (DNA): TGTGCCAGTAGGAACAGCCCGGACACTGAAGCTTTCTTT.

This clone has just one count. The CDR3 DNA is TGTGCCAGCAGTTACGCGGGGTGGACTGAAGCTTTCTTT. Amino acids: CASSYAGWTEAFF. The V call is TRBV6-5, the J call TRBJ1-1; unclear D gene. V dropped 2 bases and J dropped 5 bases, with 9 bases sitting between them. The germline V gene has CDR1 MNHEY and CDR2 SVGAGI. This CDR3 has 13 amino acids.

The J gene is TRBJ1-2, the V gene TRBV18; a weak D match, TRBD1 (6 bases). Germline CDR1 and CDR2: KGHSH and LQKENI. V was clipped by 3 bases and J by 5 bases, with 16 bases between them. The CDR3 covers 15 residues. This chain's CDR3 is CASSPDSDSLYGYTF. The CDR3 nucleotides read TGTGCCAGCTCACCGGATTCGGACAGCCTATATGGCTACACCTTC.

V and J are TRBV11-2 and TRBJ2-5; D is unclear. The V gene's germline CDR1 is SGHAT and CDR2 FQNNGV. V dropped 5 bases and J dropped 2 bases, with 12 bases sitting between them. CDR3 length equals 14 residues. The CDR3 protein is CASSPDWQQETQYF. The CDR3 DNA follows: TGTGCCAGCAGCCCCGATTGGCAGCAAGAGACCCAGTACTTC.

The CDR3, as DNA: TGCGCCAGCAGCTCTCCCGGGACAGGGAGGTCTGAAGCTTTCTTT. It is translated as CASSSPGTGRSEAFF. V gene TRBV5-1 combines with J gene TRBJ1-1; TRBD1 agrees at 9 bases. J gave up 6 bases and V 3 bases, and 9 bases lay outside the gene matches. Germline V gene data show CDR1 as SGHRS and CDR2 as YFSETQ. CDR3 length equals 15 residues.

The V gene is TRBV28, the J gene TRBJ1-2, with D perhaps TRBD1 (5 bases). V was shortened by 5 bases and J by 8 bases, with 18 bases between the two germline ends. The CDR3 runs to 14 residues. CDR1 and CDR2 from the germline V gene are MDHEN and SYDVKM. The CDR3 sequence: CASSRDWGGGGYTF. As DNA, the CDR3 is TGTGCCAGCAGTCGGGACTGGGGGGGTGGAGGCTACACCTTC.

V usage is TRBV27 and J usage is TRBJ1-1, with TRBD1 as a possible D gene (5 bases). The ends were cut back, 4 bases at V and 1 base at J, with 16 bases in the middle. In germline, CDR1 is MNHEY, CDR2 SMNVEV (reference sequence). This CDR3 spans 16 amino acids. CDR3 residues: CASSSPQSGGNTEAFF. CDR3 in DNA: TGTGCCAGCAGTTCCCCTCAGTCGGGGGGGAACACTGAAGCTTTCTTT.

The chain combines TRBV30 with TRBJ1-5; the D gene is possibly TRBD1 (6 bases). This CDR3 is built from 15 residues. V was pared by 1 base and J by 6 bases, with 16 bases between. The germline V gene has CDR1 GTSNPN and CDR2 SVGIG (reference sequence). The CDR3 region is CAWSGGRVGGQPQHF. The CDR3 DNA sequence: TGTGCCTGGAGTGGGGGGCGCGTCGGTGGTCAGCCCCAGCATTTT.

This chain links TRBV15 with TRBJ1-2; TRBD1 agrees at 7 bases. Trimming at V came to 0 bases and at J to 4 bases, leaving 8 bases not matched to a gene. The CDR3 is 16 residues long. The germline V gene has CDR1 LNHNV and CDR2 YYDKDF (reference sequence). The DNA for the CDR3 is TGTGCCACCAGCAGAGATAGGGGGCGCGATATCTATGGCTACACCTTC. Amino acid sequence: CATSRDRGRDIYGYTF.

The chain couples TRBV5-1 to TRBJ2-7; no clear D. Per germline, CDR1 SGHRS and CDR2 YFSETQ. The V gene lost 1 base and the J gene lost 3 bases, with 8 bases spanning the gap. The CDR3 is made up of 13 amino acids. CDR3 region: CASSLSPNYEQYF. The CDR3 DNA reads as TGCGCCAGCAGCTTGTCACCTAACTACGAGCAGTACTTC.

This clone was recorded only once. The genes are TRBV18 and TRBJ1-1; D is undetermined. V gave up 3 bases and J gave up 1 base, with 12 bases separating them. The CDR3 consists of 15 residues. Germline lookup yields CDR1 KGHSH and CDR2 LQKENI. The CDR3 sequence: CASSPAGAPNTEAFF. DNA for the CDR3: TGTGCCAGCTCACCGGCTGGTGCACCGAACACTGAAGCTTTCTTT.

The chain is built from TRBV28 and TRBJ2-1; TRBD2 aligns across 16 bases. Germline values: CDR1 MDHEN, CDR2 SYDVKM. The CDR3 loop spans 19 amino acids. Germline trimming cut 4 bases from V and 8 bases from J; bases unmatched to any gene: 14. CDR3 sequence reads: CASSSVPGLAGGPKDEQFF. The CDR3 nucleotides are TGTGCCAGCAGTTCGGTCCCGGGACTAGCGGGAGGGCCTAAGGATGAGCAGTTCTTC.